The subject of this entry is one TCR beta chain. These data come from a study of blood T cell repertoires in COVID-19. Study as a whole: In each case, the material was cDNA or gDNA derived from T cells, B-cell-depleted T cells, or PBMCs.

The CDR3 has 13 amino acids. Trimming cost V 0 bases and J 4 bases, with 4 bases left between them. Germline lookup yields CDR1 SGDLS and CDR2 YYNGEE. As originally analysed: Reference gene primer amplification gave estimated nucleated cell counts. Clones were read by immunoSEQ multiplex PCR, and TCRdb kept only the in-frame ones, dropping some. From that table come the V and J calls and clone size; the DNA was used to work out D and trimming. The sample comprises roughly 300,000 clones, 80% to 90% of which are singletons, and less than 9.5% rests with the top ten. The receptor was derived from a woman aged 50 to 60 who had recovered from COVID-19. The V call is TRBV9, the J call TRBJ1-4, with D unclear. The sequenced sample was peripheral blood. The CDR3 DNA follows: TGTGCCAGCAGCGTAGACAGTAATGAAAAACTGTTTTTT. It translates to CASSVDSNEKLFF. The complete variable domain, with remaining parts taken from reference TRBV9 and TRBJ1-4, reads DSGVTQTPKHLITATGQRVTLRCSPRSGDLSVYWYQQSLDQGLQFLIQYYNGEERAKGNILERFSAQQFPDLHSELNLSSLELGDSALYFCASSVDSNEKLFFGSGTQLSVL.